The T cell receptor (beta chain) described here comes from a study of cytomegalovirus exposure and HLA in healthy donors. Study context: Later, an analysis reported that the roughly 120 validation repertoires had used the same platform as the roughly 660 first-cohort repertoires. General study results and limits: Some TCR beta chains (164 of them) were listed as cytomegalovirus-associated. In vitro, three CMV-associated chains proved specific for CMV antigens.

The data were produced by immunoSEQ multiplex PCR, yet TCRdb's version contains in-frame clones alone and is incomplete. The sample has under 150,000 clones; approximately 87% are singletons. The CDR3 has 14 amino acids. CDR1 and CDR2 (germline): LGHNA, YNFKEQ. V was clipped by 3 bases and J by 3 bases; unmatched bases: 4. The approximately 120-subject validation cohort, separate from the roughly 670-subject first cohort, included the donors. Comment on this clone: The target antigen is unknown.

This clonotype was obtained from a woman under 30 in good health and CMV-seropositive. The V and J genes are TRBV4-2 and TRBJ2-7; 8 positions match TRBD2. Input material: PBMCs. The CDR3: CASSQDGGVYEQYF. CDR3 nucleotide sequence: TGTGCCAGCAGCCAGGACGGGGGGGTCTACGAGCAGTACTTC.